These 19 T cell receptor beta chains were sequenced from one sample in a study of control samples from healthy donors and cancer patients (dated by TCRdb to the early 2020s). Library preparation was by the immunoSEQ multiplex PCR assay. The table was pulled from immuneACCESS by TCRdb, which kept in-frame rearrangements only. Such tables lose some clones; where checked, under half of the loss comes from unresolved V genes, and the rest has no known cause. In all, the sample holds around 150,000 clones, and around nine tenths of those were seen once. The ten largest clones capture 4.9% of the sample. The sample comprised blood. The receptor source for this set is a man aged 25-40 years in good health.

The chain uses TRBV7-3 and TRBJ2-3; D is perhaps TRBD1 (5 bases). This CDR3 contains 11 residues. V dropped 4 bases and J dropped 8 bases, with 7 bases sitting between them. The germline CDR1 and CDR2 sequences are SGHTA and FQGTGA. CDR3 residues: CASSSQGTQYF. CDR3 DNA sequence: TGTGCCAGCAGCTCGCAGGGTACGCAGTATTTT.

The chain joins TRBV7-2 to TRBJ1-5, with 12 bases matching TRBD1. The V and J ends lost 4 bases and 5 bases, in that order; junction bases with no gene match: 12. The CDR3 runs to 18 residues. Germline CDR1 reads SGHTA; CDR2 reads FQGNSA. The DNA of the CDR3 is TGTGCCAGCAGCTGGCCGGGACAGGGGGCACGTAGGGATCAGCCCCAGCATTTT. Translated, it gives CASSWPGQGARRDQPQHF.

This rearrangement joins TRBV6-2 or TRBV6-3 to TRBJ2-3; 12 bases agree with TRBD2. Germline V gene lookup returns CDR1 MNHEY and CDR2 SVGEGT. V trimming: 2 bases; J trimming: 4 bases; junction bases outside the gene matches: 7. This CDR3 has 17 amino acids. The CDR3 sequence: CASSYPLAGGRADTQYF. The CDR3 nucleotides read TGTGCCAGCAGTTACCCCCTAGCGGGGGGGCGGGCAGATACGCAGTATTTT.

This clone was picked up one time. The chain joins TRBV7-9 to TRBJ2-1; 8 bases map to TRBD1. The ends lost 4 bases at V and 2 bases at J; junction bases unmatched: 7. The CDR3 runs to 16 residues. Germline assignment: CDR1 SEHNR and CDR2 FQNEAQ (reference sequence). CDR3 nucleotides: TGTGCCAGCAGCTCACGACAGGGGAGCACCTACAATGAGCAGTTCTTC. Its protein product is CASSSRQGSTYNEQFF.

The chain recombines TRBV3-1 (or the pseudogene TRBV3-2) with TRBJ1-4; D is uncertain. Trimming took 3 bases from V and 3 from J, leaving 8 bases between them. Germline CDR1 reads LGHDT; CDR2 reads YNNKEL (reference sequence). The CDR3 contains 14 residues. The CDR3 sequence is CASSQAGANEKLFF. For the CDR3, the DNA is TGTGCCAGCAGCCAGGCCGGGGCTAATGAAAAACTGTTTTTT.

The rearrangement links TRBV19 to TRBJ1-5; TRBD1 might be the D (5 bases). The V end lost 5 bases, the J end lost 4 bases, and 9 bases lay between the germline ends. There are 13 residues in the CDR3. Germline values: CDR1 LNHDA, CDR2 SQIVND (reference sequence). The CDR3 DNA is TGTGCCAGTAGTCGGGACGTTAATCAGCCCCAGCATTTT. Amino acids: CASSRDVNQPQHF.

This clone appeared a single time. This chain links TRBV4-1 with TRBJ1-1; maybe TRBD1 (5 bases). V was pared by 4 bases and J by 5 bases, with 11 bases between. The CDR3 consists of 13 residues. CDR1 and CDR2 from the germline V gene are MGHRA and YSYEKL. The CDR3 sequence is CASSRRGDTEAFF. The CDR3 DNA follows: TGCGCCAGCAGCCGAAGGGGAGATACTGAAGCTTTCTTT.

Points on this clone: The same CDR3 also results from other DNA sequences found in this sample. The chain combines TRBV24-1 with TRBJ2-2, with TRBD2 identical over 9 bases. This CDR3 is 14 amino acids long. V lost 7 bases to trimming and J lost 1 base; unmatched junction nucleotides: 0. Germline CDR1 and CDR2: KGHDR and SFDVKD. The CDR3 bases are TGTGCCACCAGGACTAGCGGGAACACCGGGGAGCTGTTTTTT. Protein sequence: CATRTSGNTGELFF.

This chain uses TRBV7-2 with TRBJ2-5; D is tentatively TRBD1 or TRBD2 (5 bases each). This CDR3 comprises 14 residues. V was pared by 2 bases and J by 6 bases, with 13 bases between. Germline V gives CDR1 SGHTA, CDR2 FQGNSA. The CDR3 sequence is CASSLWSWGKTQYF. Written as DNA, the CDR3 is TGTGCCAGCAGCTTATGGAGTTGGGGGAAGACCCAGTACTTC.

The CDR3 DNA reads as TGTGCCAGCAGTGACTCTCTCGAGGGGATAGGGAGCCCAGATACGCAGTATTTT. It specifies CASSDSLEGIGSPDTQYF. V and J are TRBV6-4 and TRBJ2-3, with D perhaps being TRBD1 or TRBD2 (5 bases each). This CDR3 region has 18 residues. Germline V gives CDR1 MRHNA, CDR2 SNTAGT. Trimming left V 0 bases short and J 4 bases short, with 20 bases between.

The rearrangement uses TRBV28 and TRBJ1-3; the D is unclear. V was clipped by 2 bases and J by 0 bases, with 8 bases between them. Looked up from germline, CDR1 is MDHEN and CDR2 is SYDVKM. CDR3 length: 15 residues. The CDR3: CASSLRPSSGNTIYF. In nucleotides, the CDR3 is TGTGCCAGCAGTTTACGGCCCAGCTCTGGAAACACCATATATTTT.

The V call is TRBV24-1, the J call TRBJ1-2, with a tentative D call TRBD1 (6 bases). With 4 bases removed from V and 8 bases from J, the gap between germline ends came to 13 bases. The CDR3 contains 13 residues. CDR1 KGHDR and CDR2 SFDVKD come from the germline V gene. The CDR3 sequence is CATSDPGDEGYTF. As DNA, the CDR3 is TGTGCCACCAGTGACCCAGGGGATGAGGGCTACACCTTC.

Here the CDR3 DNA reads TGTGCCAGCAGTCTACACGTAATATACGAGCAGTACTTC. This codes for CASSLHVIYEQYF. The V and J genes are TRBV12-3 or TRBV12-4 and TRBJ2-7; D is unclear. The CDR3 is 13 residues long. Trimming stripped 5 bases from V and 4 bases from J, with 12 bases between.

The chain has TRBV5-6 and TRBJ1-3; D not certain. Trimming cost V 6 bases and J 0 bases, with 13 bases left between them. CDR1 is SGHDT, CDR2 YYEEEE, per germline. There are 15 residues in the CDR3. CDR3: CASNLRGLSGNTIYF. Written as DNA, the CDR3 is TGTGCCAGCAACCTACGTGGACTCTCTGGAAACACCATATATTTT.

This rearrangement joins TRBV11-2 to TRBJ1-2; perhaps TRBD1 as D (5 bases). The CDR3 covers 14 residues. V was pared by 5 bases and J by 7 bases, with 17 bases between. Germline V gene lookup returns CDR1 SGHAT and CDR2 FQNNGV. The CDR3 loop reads CASSNAARVAGYTF. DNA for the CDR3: TGTGCCAGCAGCAACGCCGCCAGGGTGGCTGGCTACACCTTC.

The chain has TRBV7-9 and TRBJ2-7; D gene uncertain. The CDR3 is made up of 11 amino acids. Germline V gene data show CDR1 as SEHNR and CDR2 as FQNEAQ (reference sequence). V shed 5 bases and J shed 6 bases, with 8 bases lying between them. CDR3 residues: CASSPMSEQYF. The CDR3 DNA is TGTGCCAGCAGCCCGATGAGCGAGCAGTACTTC. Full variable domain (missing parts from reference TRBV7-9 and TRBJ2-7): DTGVSQNPRHKITKRGQNVTFRCDPISEHNRLYWYRQTLGQGPEFLTYFQNEAQLEKSRLLSDRFSAERPKGSFSTLEIQRTEQGDSAMYLCASSPMSEQYFGPGTRLTVT.

The CDR3 DNA sequence: TGTGCCAGCAGGAGAGGGAGCCGAGAGACCCAGTACTTC. It specifies CASRRGSRETQYF. The chain has TRBV7-2 and TRBJ2-5; possibly TRBD2 for D (5 bases). The CDR3 sequence is 13 residues long. Trimming took 6 bases from V and 4 from J, leaving 12 bases between them. Germline V CDR1 and CDR2: SGHTA, FQGNSA.

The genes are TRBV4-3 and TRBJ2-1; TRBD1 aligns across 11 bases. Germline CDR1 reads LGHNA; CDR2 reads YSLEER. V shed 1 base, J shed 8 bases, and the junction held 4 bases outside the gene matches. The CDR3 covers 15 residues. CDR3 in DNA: TGCGCCAGCAGCCAAGTGGGACAGGGGGGCGATGAGCAGTTCTTC. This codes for CASSQVGQGGDEQFF.

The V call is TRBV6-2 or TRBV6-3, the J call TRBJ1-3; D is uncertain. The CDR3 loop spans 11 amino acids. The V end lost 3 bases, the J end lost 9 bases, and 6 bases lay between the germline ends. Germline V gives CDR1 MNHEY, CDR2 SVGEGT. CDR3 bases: TGTGCCAGCAGTTATTGGAGCACCATATATTTT. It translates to CASSYWSTIYF.